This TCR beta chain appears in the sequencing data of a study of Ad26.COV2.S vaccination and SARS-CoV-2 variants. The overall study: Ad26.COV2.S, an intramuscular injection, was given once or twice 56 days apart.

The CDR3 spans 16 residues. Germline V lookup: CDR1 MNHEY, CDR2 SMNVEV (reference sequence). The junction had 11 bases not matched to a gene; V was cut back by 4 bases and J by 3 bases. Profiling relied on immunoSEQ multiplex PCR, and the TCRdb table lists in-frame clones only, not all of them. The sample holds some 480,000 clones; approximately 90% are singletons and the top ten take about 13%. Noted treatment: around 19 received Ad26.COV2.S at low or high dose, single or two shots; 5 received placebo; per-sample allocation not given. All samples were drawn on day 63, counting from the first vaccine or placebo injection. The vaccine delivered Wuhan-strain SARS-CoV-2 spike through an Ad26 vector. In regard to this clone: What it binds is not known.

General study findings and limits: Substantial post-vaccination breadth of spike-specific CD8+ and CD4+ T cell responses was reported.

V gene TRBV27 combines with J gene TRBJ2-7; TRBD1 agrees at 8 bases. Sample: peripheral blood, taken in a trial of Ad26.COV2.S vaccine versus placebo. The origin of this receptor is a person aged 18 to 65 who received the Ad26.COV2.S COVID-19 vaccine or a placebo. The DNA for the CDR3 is TGTGCCAGCAGTTATAAAGGTCAGGGGGCGGGCTACGAGCAGTACTTC. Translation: CASSYKGQGAGYEQYF.